The 2 T cell receptor beta chains below were found in one sample sequenced in a study of cytomegalovirus exposure and HLA in healthy donors. The PCR employed 60 Vbeta primers together with 13 Jbeta primers. Some clones are missing from TCRdb's copy, which holds only in-frame ones; the method was immunoSEQ multiplex PCR. The table records under 130,000 clones, over 70% of them present only once. Source material: PBMCs. The source is a man between 45 and 60 years old in good health and CMV-seropositive.

The chain joins TRBV28 to TRBJ2-4; tentatively, D is TRBD2 (6 bases). Germline lookup yields CDR1 MDHEN and CDR2 SYDVKM. The CDR3 has 16 residues. V was clipped by 6 bases and J by 4 bases, with 19 bases between them. The CDR3 spells CASSQWRAGIKNIQYF. CDR3 coding DNA: TGTGCCAGCAGCCAGTGGAGGGCTGGGATTAAAAACATTCAGTACTTC.

The V gene is TRBV28, the J gene TRBJ1-1, with D possibly matching TRBD1 (5 bases). V dropped 5 bases and J dropped 3 bases, with 16 bases sitting between them. The CDR3 spans 15 residues. Germline V CDR1 and CDR2: MDHEN, SYDVKM. The CDR3 spells CASSPGTPGDTEAFF. DNA for the CDR3: TGTGCCAGCAGTCCGGGGACCCCGGGGGACACTGAAGCTTTCTTT.